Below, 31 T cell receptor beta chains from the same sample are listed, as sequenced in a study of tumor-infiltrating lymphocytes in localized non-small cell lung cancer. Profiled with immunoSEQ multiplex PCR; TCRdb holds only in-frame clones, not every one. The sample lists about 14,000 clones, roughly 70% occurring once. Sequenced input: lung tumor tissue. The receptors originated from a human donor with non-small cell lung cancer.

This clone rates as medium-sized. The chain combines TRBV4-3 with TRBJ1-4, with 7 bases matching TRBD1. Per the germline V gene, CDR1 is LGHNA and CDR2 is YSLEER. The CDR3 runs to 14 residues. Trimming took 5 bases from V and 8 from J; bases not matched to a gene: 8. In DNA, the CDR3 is TGCGCCAGCAGCGCAACAGGGGAAGGGGAAAAACTGTTTTTT. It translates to CASSATGEGEKLFF.

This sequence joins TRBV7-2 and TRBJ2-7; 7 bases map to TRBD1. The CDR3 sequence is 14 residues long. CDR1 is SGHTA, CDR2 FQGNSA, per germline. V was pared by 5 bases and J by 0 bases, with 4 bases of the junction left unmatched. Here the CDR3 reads CASSDRQGSYEQYF. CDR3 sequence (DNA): TGTGCCAGCAGCGACCGACAGGGCTCCTACGAGCAGTACTTC.

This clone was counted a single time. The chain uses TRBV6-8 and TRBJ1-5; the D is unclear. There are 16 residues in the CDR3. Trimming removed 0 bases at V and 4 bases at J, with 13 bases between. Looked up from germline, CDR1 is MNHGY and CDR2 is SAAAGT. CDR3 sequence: CASSYSSGEPNQPQHF. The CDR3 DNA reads TGTGCCAGCAGTTACTCGTCAGGAGAGCCTAATCAGCCCCAGCATTTT.

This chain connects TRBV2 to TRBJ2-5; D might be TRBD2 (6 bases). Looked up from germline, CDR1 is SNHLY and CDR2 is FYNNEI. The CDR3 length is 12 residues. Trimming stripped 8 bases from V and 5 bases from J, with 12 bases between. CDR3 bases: TGTGCCAGCTTTTTGGCGGGGGAGACCCAGTACTTC. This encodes CASFLAGETQYF.

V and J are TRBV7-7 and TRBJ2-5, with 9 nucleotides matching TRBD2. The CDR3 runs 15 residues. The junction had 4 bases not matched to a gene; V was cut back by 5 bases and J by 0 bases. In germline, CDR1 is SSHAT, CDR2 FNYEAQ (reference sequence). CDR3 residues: CASSQTSGDQETQYF. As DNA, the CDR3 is TGTGCCAGCAGCCAGACTAGCGGAGACCAAGAGACCCAGTACTTC.

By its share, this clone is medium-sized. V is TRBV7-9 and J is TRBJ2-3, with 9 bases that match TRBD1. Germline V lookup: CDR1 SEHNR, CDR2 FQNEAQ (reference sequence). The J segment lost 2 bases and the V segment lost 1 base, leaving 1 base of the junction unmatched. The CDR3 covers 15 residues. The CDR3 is CASSLGTGDTDTQYF. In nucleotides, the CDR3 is TGTGCCAGCAGCTTAGGGACAGGGGACACAGATACGCAGTATTTT.

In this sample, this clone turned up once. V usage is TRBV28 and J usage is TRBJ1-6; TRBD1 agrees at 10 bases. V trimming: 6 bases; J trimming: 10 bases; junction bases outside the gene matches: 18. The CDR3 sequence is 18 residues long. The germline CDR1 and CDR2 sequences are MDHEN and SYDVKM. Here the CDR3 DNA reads TGTGCCAGCAGCTTGGGACAGGGGAGAATAGGGGGGGGATCACCCCTCCACTTT. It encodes CASSLGQGRIGGGSPLHF.

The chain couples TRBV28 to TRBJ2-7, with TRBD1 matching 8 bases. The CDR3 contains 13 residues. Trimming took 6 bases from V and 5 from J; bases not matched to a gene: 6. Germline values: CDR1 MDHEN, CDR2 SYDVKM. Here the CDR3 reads CASRLMDRDEQYF. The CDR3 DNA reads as TGTGCCAGCAGGCTTATGGACAGGGACGAGCAGTACTTC.

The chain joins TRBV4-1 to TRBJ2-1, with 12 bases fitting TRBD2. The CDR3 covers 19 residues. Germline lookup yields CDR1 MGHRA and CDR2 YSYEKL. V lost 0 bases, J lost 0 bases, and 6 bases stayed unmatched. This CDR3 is CASSQEGLAGGSSYNEQFF. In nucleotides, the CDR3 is TGCGCCAGCAGCCAAGAGGGCCTAGCGGGGGGGAGCTCCTACAATGAGCAGTTCTTC.

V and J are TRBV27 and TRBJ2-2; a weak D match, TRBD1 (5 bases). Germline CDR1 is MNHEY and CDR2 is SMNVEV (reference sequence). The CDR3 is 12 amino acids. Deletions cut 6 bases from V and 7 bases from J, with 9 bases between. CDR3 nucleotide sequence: TGTGCCAGCAGCCCAAGGGGCGGGGAGCTGTTTTTT. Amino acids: CASSPRGGELFF.

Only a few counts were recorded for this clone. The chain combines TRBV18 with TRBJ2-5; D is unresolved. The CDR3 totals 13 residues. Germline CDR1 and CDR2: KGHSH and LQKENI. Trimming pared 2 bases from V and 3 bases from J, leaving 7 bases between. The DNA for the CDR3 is TGTGCCAGCTCACCAACGCCCGAAGAGACCCAGTACTTC. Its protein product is CASSPTPEETQYF.

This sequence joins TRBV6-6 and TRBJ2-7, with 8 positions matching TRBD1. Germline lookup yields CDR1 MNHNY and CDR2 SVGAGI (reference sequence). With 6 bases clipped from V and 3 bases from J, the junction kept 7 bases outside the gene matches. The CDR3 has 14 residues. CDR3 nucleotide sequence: TGTGCCAGCAGGCCCGGACAGGGACACTACGAGCAGTACTTC. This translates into CASRPGQGHYEQYF.

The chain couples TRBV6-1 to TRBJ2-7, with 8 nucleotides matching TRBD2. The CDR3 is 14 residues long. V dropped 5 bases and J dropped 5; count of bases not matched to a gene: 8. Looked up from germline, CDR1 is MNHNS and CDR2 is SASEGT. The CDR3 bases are TGTGCCAGCAGTCATCAGGCGGGAGGACACGAGCAGTACTTC. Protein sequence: CASSHQAGGHEQYF.

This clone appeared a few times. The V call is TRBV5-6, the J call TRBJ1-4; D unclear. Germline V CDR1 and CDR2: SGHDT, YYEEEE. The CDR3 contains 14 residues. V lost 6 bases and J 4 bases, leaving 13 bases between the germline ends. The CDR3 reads CASTTFGRNEKLFF. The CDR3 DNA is TGTGCCAGCACCACGTTCGGCCGTAATGAAAAACTGTTTTTT.

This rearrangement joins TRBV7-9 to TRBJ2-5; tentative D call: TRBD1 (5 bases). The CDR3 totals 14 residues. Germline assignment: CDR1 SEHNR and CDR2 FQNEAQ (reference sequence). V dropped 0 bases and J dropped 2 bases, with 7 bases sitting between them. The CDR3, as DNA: TGTGCCAGCAGCTTAGCGCCAGGGCAAGAGACCCAGTACTTC. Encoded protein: CASSLAPGQETQYF.

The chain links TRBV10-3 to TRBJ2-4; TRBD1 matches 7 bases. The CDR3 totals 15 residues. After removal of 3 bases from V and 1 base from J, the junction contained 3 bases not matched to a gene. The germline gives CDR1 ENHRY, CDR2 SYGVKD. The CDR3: CAISDQQGAKNIQYF. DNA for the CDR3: TGTGCCATCAGTGACCAACAGGGGGCCAAAAACATTCAGTACTTC.

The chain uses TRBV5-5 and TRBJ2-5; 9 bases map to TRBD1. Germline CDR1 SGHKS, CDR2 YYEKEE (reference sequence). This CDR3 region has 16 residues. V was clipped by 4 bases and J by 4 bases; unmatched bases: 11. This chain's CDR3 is CASSPSWGQGGETQYF. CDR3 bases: TGTGCCAGCAGCCCGTCTTGGGGACAGGGAGGAGAGACCCAGTACTTC.

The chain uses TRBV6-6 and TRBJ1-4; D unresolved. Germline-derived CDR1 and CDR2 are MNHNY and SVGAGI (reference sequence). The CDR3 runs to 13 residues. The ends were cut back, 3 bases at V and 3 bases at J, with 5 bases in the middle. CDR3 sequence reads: CASSYQSNEKLFF. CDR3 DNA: TGTGCCAGCAGTTATCAGTCTAATGAAAAACTGTTTTTT.

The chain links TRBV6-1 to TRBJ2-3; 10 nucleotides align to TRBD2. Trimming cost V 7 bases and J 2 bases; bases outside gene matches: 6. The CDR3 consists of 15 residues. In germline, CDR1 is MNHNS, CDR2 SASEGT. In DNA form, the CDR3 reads TGTGCCAGCATTCGGACTAGCGGCTTCACAGATACGCAGTATTTT. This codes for CASIRTSGFTDTQYF.

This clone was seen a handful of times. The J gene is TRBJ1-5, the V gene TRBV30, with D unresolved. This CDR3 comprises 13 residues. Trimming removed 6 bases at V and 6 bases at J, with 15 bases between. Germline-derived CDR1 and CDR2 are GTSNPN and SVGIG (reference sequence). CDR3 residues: CACAVGRGQPQHF. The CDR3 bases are TGTGCCTGTGCGGTCGGTCGGGGTCAGCCCCAGCATTTT.

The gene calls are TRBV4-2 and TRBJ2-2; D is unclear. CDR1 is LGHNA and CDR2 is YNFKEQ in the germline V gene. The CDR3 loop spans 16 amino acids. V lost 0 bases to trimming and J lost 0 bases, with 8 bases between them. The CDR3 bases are TGTGCCAGCAGCCAAGAGCCCAGTGCGAACACCGGGGAGCTGTTTTTT. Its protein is CASSQEPSANTGELFF.

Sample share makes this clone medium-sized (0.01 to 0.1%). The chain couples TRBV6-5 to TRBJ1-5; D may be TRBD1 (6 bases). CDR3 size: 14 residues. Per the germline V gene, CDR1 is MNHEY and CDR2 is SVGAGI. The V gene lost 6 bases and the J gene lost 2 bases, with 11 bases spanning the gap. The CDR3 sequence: CASRQRTGNQPQHF. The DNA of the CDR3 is TGTGCCAGCAGGCAACGGACAGGCAATCAGCCCCAGCATTTT.

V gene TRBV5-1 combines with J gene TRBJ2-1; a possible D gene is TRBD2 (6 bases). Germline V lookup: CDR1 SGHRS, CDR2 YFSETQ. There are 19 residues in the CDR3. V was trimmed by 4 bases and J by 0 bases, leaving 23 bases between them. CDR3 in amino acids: CASSQAGTRQASSYNEQFF. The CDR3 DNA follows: TGCGCCAGCAGCCAGGCCGGGACTCGCCAAGCTAGCTCCTACAATGAGCAGTTCTTC.

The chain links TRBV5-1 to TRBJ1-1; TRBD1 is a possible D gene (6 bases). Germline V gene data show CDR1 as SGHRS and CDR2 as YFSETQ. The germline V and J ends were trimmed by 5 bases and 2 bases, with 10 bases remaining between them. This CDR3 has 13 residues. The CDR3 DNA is TGCGCCAGCAGTGGGGGGGGCAACACTGAAGCTTTCTTT. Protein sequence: CASSGGGNTEAFF.

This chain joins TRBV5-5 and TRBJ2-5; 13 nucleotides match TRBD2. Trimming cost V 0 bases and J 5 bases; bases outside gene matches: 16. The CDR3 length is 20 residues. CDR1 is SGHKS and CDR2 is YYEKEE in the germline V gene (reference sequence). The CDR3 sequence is CASSLVFSWTSGRSQETQYF. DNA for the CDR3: TGTGCCAGCAGCTTGGTCTTTTCCTGGACTAGCGGGAGATCCCAGGAGACCCAGTACTTC.

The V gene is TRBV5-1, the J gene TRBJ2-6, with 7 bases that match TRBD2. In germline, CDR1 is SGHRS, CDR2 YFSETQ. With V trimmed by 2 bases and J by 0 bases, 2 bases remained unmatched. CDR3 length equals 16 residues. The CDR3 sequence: CASSLGGSSGANVLTF. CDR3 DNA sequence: TGCGCCAGCAGCTTAGGCGGGAGCTCTGGGGCCAACGTCCTGACTTTC.

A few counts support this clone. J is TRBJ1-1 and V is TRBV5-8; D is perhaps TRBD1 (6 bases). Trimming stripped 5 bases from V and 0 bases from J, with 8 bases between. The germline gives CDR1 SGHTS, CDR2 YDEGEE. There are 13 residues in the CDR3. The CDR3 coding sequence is TGTGCCAGCAGGGGACATTTGAACACTGAAGCTTTCTTT. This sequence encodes CASRGHLNTEAFF.

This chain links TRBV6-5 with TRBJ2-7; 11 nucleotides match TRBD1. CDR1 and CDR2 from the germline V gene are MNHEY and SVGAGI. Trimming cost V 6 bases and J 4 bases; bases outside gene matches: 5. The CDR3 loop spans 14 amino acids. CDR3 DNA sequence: TGTGCCAGCAGGGCCGGGACAGGGGGTTACGAGCAGTACTTC. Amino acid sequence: CASRAGTGGYEQYF.

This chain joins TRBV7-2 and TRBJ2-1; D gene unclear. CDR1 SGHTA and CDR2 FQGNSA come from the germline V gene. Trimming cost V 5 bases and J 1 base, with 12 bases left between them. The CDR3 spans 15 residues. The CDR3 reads CASSLEVQSYNEQFF. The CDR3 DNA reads TGTGCCAGCAGCCTAGAAGTGCAGTCCTACAATGAGCAGTTCTTC.

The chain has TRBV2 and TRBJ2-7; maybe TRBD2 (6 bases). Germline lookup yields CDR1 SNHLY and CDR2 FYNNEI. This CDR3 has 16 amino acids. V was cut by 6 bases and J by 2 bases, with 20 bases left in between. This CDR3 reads CASRDTRDWSTYEQYF. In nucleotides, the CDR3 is TGTGCCAGCAGGGACACACGGGACTGGAGTACCTACGAGCAGTACTTC.

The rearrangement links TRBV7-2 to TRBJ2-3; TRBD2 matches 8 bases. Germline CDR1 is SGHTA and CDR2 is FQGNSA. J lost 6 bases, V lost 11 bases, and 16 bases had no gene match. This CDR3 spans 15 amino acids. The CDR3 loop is CASHRSGGGRDTQYF. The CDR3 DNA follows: TGTGCCTCCCACCGGAGTGGCGGGGGGAGGGATACGCAGTATTTT.